A single sample gave rise to the 29 T cell receptor beta chains below, sequenced in a study of shared clonotypes between healthy human individuals. Measured with immunoSEQ multiplex PCR; TCRdb has only the in-frame clones, and not every one. The profile shows some 2.1 million clones, over 85% of them singletons. CD45RO-negative cells were positively selected for CCR7, leaving out terminally differentiated effector memory CD45RA+ cells. What was sequenced was naive CD8+ T cells from PBMCs. Source of these receptors: a young man in good health. Some clones in this sample may be carry-over from other donors' samples.

The chain uses TRBV4-1 and TRBJ2-7, with 9 bases aligning to TRBD2. In germline, CDR1 is MGHRA, CDR2 YSYEKL. CDR3 size: 14 residues. The junction had 6 bases not matched to a gene; V was cut back by 5 bases and J by 4 bases. The CDR3 bases are TGCGCCAGCAGCGTAGCGGGAGAGGGATACGAGCAGTACTTC. Translating gives CASSVAGEGYEQYF.

CDR3 nucleotides: TGTGCCAGCAGCTCTCCGGGAAAGGTCGGCGAGCAGTACTTC. Protein product: CASSSPGKVGEQYF. The chain carries TRBV7-3 and TRBJ2-7; D is perhaps TRBD2 (5 bases). Deletions cut 4 bases from V and 6 bases from J, with 16 bases between. Germline CDR1 and CDR2: SGHTA and FQGTGA. The CDR3 covers 14 residues. Complete variable domain (other parts from reference TRBV7-3 and TRBJ2-7): GAGVSQTPSNKVTEKGKYVELRCDPISGHTALYWYRQSLGQGPEFLIYFQGTGAADDSGLPNDRFFAVRPEGSVSTLKIQRTERGDSAVYLCASSSPGKVGEQYFGPGTRLTVT.

The J gene is TRBJ2-4, the V gene TRBV28; 8 bases are a match to TRBD2. The V and J ends lost 7 bases and 0 bases, in that order; junction bases with no gene match: 5. This CDR3 spans 15 amino acids. Germline V lookup: CDR1 MDHEN, CDR2 SYDVKM. The CDR3 DNA reads TGTGCCAGCACAAGCCTAGCGGGAGCCAAAAACATTCAGTACTTC. This codes for CASTSLAGAKNIQYF.

The chain is built from TRBV7-6 and TRBJ1-1; no firm D call. This CDR3 contains 14 residues. The germline V and J ends were trimmed by 3 bases and 2 bases, with 10 bases remaining between them. The germline V gene encodes CDR1 SGHVS and CDR2 FNYEAQ. The CDR3 DNA reads TGTGCCAGCAGCTTGGGCGGACCTAACACTGAAGCTTTCTTT. It specifies CASSLGGPNTEAFF.

This chain links TRBV27 with TRBJ2-7, with 9 bases matching TRBD1. The CDR3 totals 15 residues. Per the germline V gene, CDR1 is MNHEY and CDR2 is SMNVEV (reference sequence). J lost 5 bases, V lost 3 bases, and 8 bases had no gene match. The CDR3 reads CASSFTRDRVNEQYF. The CDR3 DNA reads as TGTGCCAGCAGTTTTACTCGGGACAGGGTCAACGAGCAGTACTTC.

The gene calls are TRBV27 and TRBJ1-5; D is uncertain. Germline CDR1 MNHEY, CDR2 SMNVEV (reference sequence). The CDR3 is 14 amino acids. The V end lost 4 bases, the J end lost 7 bases, and 14 bases lay between the germline ends. In DNA form, the CDR3 reads TGTGCCAGCAGTTCAGGACGGCTCAAGCAGCCCCAGCATTTT. As protein: CASSSGRLKQPQHF.

The chain has TRBV19 and TRBJ1-5; 7 bases align to TRBD1. J was trimmed by 2 bases and V by 8 bases; bases with no gene match: 15. This CDR3 has 17 amino acids. CDR1 and CDR2 from the germline V gene are LNHDA and SQIVND (reference sequence). DNA of the CDR3: TGTGCCAGTTCTCATATCAGGCAGGGGGTAGGCAATCAGCCCCAGCATTTT. Translated, it gives CASSHIRQGVGNQPQHF.

J is TRBJ2-7 and V is TRBV7-9; unclear D gene. V was pared by 0 bases and J by 5 bases, with 14 bases between. The CDR3 contains 15 residues. Per the germline V gene, CDR1 is SEHNR and CDR2 is FQNEAQ (reference sequence). This chain's CDR3 is CASSLAAGSRHEQYF. The DNA of the CDR3 is TGTGCCAGCAGCTTAGCGGCCGGCTCTCGACACGAGCAGTACTTC. The variable domain in full, completed from reference TRBV7-9 and TRBJ2-7, reads DTGVSQNPRHKITKRGQNVTFRCDPISEHNRLYWYRQTLGQGPEFLTYFQNEAQLEKSRLLSDRFSAERPKGSFSTLEIQRTEQGDSAMYLCASSLAAGSRHEQYFGPGTRLTVT.

The genes are TRBV6-1 and TRBJ1-1; tentatively, D is TRBD1 (5 bases). V lost 2 bases and J 4 bases, leaving 14 bases between the germline ends. The CDR3 loop spans 15 amino acids. Germline V lookup: CDR1 MNHNS, CDR2 SASEGT. As DNA, the CDR3 is TGTGCCAGCAGTGAATATATAGGGGAAATCACTGAAGCTTTCTTT. It translates to CASSEYIGEITEAFF.

The gene calls are TRBV28 and TRBJ2-2; TRBD1 agrees at 9 bases. This CDR3 spans 16 amino acids. CDR1 MDHEN and CDR2 SYDVKM come from the germline V gene. The J segment lost 4 bases and the V segment lost 5 bases, leaving 8 bases of the junction unmatched. The CDR3 DNA sequence: TGTGCCAGCAGTAACACAGGGGGCCCCTTCACCGGGGAGCTGTTTTTT. Its translation: CASSNTGGPFTGELFF.

The chain combines TRBV27 with TRBJ2-7, with 7 bases fitting TRBD2. This CDR3 spans 17 amino acids. After removal of 5 bases from V and 2 bases from J, the junction contained 15 bases not matched to a gene. Per germline, CDR1 MNHEY and CDR2 SMNVEV (reference sequence). The CDR3 sequence: CASSPLGVPSGTYEQYF. The CDR3 DNA sequence: TGTGCCAGCAGTCCACTGGGCGTGCCTAGCGGAACCTACGAGCAGTACTTC.

V gene TRBV6-5 combines with J gene TRBJ2-7, with D unresolved. Trimming cost V 4 bases and J 4 bases, with 14 bases left between them. The germline V gene has CDR1 MNHEY and CDR2 SVGAGI. The CDR3 contains 14 residues. The CDR3 sequence is CASSSKRTPYEQYF. As DNA, the CDR3 is TGTGCCAGCAGTTCAAAGCGTACGCCTTACGAGCAGTACTTC.

V usage is TRBV7-8 and J usage is TRBJ2-7, with 7 bases fitting TRBD1. V gave up 2 bases and J gave up 5 bases; unmatched junction bases: 6. The CDR3 runs 14 residues. Germline assignment: CDR1 SGHVS and CDR2 FQNEAQ. CDR3 nucleotide sequence: TGTGCCAGCAGCTTAACAGGGGAAGGGAACGAGCAGTACTTC. Its protein is CASSLTGEGNEQYF.

V usage is TRBV7-9 and J usage is TRBJ2-5; D unresolved. The V end was cut by 1 base, the J end by 4 bases, with 19 bases between. Germline CDR1 is SEHNR and CDR2 is FQNEAQ (reference sequence). CDR3 length equals 17 residues. The CDR3 DNA reads as TGTGCCAGCAGCTTAGTGGCCCTGGACGACCTGGGAGAGACCCAGTACTTC. Its protein product is CASSLVALDDLGETQYF. The variable domain in full, completed from reference TRBV7-9 and TRBJ2-5, reads DTGVSQNPRHKITKRGQNVTFRCDPISEHNRLYWYRQTLGQGPEFLTYFQNEAQLEKSRLLSDRFSAERPKGSFSTLEIQRTEQGDSAMYLCASSLVALDDLGETQYFGPGTRLLVL.

The gene calls are TRBV21-1 and TRBJ1-1; the tabulated D call, TRBD1, remains unverified against the DNA. TRBV21-1 is given as a pseudogene. The CDR3 extends over 15 amino acids. CDR3 residues: CASSIEGIGGTEAFF. The CDR3 nucleotides are TGTGCCAGCAGCATCGAGGGTATAGGGGGCACTGAAGCTTTCTTT.

This rearrangement joins TRBV2 to TRBJ1-4; no clear D gene. CDR1 is SNHLY, CDR2 FYNNEI, per germline. The CDR3 runs 14 residues. V lost 6 bases to trimming and J lost 4 bases, with 12 bases between them. In DNA form, the CDR3 reads TGTGCCAGCAGGATCAGAGGCCTTAATGAAAAACTGTTTTTT. Its translation: CASRIRGLNEKLFF.

Here the CDR3 reads CATQGGTSSYNEQFF. CDR3 DNA sequence: TGTGCCACACAGGGCGGGACGAGCTCCTACAATGAGCAGTTCTTC. The chain has TRBV5-6 and TRBJ2-1; either TRBD1 or TRBD2 may supply D (6 bases each). This CDR3 is built from 15 residues. V was clipped by 9 bases and J by 0 bases, with 16 bases between them. CDR1 is SGHDT and CDR2 is YYEEEE in the germline V gene.

Turning to this clone: Within the sample, other DNA sequences also encode this same CDR3. The chain is built from TRBV27 and TRBJ2-1; 10 bases are a match to TRBD1. Germline V gives CDR1 MNHEY, CDR2 SMNVEV (reference sequence). The CDR3 has 14 amino acids. V dropped 5 bases and J dropped 7; count of bases not matched to a gene: 5. As DNA, the CDR3 is TGTGCCAGCAGTCCCAGACAGGGGGCGAATGAGCAGTTCTTC. It translates to CASSPRQGANEQFF.

The V and J genes are TRBV4-2 and TRBJ2-2, with a weak D call TRBD2 (5 bases). V lost 4 bases and J lost 5, with 11 bases in between. This CDR3 region has 14 residues. From germline, CDR1 is LGHNA and CDR2 YNFKEQ. CDR3 DNA: TGTGCCAGCAGCCCTCTACAGCGGACCGGGGAGCTGTTTTTT. Encoded protein: CASSPLQRTGELFF.

CDR3 protein: CVTKGQTERNEQFF. The DNA of the CDR3 is TGCGTAACCAAGGGTCAGACGGAGAGAAATGAGCAGTTCTTC. The chain combines TRBV29-1 with TRBJ2-1; D uncertain. CDR3 size: 14 residues. Germline CDR1 SQVTM, CDR2 ANQGSEA.

This chain links TRBV12-5 with TRBJ1-5, with TRBD1 matching over 9 bases. The V segment lost 3 bases and the J segment 4 bases; nucleotides outside the gene matches: 19. This CDR3 has 20 amino acids. Germline CDR1 LGHNT, CDR2 FRNRAP. The DNA of the CDR3 is TGTGCTAGTGGTTTTCTTGTCGGTTTGGGATGGACAGGGGCAAATCAGCCCCAGCATTTT. Encoded protein: CASGFLVGLGWTGANQPQHF.

V usage is TRBV27 and J usage is TRBJ2-7; 12 bases map to TRBD2. V was pared by 4 bases and J by 0 bases, with 4 bases of the junction left unmatched. The germline CDR1 and CDR2 sequences are MNHEY and SMNVEV (reference sequence). This CDR3 has 16 amino acids. CDR3 sequence (DNA): TGTGCCAGCAGTTGGAGGACTAGCGGGGCCTCCTACGAGCAGTACTTC. Amino acids: CASSWRTSGASYEQYF.

This rearrangement joins TRBV5-1 to TRBJ2-1; D gene uncertain. The germline CDR1 and CDR2 sequences are SGHRS and YFSETQ. The CDR3 loop spans 12 amino acids. With 2 bases removed from V and 6 bases from J, the gap between germline ends came to 6 bases. The CDR3 coding sequence is TGCGCCAGCAGCTTATACGGCAATGAGCAGTTCTTC. It specifies CASSLYGNEQFF.

The V gene is TRBV4-2, the J gene TRBJ1-2, with TRBD1 matching 8 bases. The CDR3 is 14 amino acids. The germline V gene has CDR1 LGHNA and CDR2 YNFKEQ. V lost 0 bases to trimming and J lost 10 bases; unmatched junction nucleotides: 7. The CDR3 loop is CASSQDGDRPDYTF. The CDR3 nucleotides read TGTGCCAGCAGCCAAGATGGGGACAGGCCTGACTACACCTTC.

The rearrangement joins TRBV6-5 to TRBJ2-5; tentatively, D is TRBD2 (6 bases). The CDR3 totals 13 residues. The germline gives CDR1 MNHEY, CDR2 SVGAGI. V lost 2 bases and J 5 bases, leaving 9 bases between the germline ends. CDR3 bases: TGTGCCAGCAGTTACGCGGGGTGGGAGACCCAGTACTTC. Translated, it gives CASSYAGWETQYF.

This clone was observed once. This chain connects TRBV28 to TRBJ2-3; D ambiguous. The V gene lost 3 bases and the J gene lost 4 bases, with 8 bases spanning the gap. Germline V gene data show CDR1 as MDHEN and CDR2 as SYDVKM. The CDR3 consists of 13 residues. For the CDR3, the DNA is TGTGCCAGCAGTTTCTTGCCCTCAGATACGCAGTATTTT. It encodes CASSFLPSDTQYF.

V is TRBV6-1 and J is TRBJ2-7; 8 bases are shared with TRBD1. Unmatched junction bases numbered 4, after V lost 4 bases and J lost 2 bases. CDR3 length: 14 residues. Germline CDR1 reads MNHNS; CDR2 reads SASEGT. The CDR3 here is CASSGRQGPYEQYF. CDR3 DNA: TGTGCCAGCAGTGGACGACAGGGGCCCTACGAGCAGTACTTC.

The gene calls are TRBV9 and TRBJ1-4; TRBD1 matches 7 bases. This CDR3 has 16 amino acids. V was pared by 3 bases and J by 2 bases, with 7 bases of the junction left unmatched. The germline gives CDR1 SGDLS, CDR2 YYNGEE. DNA for the CDR3: TGTGCCAGCAGCGCCAGGGGGTCCGTGACTAATGAAAAACTGTTTTTT. It specifies CASSARGSVTNEKLFF. Together with reference TRBV9 and TRBJ1-4, the CDR3 gives the full variable domain: DSGVTQTPKHLITATGQRVTLRCSPRSGDLSVYWYQQSLDQGLQFLIQYYNGEERAKGNILERFSAQQFPDLHSELNLSSLELGDSALYFCASSARGSVTNEKLFFGSGTQLSVL.

This chain links TRBV14 with TRBJ2-1; D is possibly TRBD2 (5 bases). V lost 8 bases, J lost 6 bases, and 14 bases lay in between. The V gene's germline CDR1 is SGHDN and CDR2 FVKESK. The CDR3 runs 13 residues. This chain's CDR3 is CASAGPIGNEQFF. The CDR3 DNA reads TGTGCCAGCGCGGGCCCCATTGGCAATGAGCAGTTCTTC.